This TCR beta chain was obtained from a study of response to subunit inactivated influenza vaccine. Each CDR3 protein is one row after TCRdb ran MiXCR on the RT-PCR reads. Of hundreds of thousands of distinct CDR3 sequences listed, around 16% were seen once; the top ten hold roughly 12%. This clonotype was detected a few times. Trimming left V 3 bases short and J 2 bases short, with 14 bases between. This CDR3 is 15 amino acids long. Germline V gene data show CDR1 as SGHDN and CDR2 as FVKESK. The sequence was obtained from a man aged 50 to 59 who received an inactivated influenza vaccine. Specimen: PBMCs from blood, collected about 11 days after vaccination. The rearrangement joins TRBV14 to TRBJ2-7, with D perhaps assigned TRBD1 or TRBD2 (5 bases each). CDR3 sequence (DNA): TGTGCCAGCAGCCATACTTGGGACGGCACCTACGAGCAGTACTTC. Translation: CASSHTWDGTYEQYF.